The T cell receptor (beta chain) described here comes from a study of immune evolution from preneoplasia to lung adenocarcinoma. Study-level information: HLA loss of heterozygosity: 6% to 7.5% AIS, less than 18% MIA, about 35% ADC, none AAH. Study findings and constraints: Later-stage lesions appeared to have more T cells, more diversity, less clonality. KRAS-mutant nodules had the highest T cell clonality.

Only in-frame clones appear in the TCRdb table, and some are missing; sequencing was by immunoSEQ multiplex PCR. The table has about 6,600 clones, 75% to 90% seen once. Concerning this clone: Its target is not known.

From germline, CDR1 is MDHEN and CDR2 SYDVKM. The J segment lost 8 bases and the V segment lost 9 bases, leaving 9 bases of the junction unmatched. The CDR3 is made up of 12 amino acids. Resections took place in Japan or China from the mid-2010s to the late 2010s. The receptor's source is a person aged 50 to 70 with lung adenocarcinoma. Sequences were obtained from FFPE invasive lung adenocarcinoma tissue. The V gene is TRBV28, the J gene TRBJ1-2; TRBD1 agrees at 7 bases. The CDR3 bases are TGTGCCAGTAACAGGGGCCGGAACGGCTACACCTTC. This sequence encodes CASNRGRNGYTF.